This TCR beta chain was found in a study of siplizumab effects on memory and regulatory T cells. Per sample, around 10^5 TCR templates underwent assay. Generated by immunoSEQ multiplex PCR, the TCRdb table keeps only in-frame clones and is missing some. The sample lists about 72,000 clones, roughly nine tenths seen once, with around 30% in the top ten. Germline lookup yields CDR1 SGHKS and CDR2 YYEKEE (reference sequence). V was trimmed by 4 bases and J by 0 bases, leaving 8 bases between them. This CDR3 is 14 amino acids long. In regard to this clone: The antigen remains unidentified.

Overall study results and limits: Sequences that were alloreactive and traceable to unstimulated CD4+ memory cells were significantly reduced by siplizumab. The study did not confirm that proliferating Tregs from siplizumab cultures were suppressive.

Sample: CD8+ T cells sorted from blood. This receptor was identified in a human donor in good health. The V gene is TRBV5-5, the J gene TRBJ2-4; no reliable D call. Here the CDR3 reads CASSGQLAKNIQYF. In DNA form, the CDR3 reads TGTGCCAGCAGCGGCCAACTAGCCAAAAACATTCAGTACTTC. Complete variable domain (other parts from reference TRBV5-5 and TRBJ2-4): DAGVTQSPTHLIKTRGQQVTLRCSPISGHKSVSWYQQVLGQGPQFIFQYYEKEERGRGNFPDRFSARQFPNYSSELNVNALLLGDSALYLCASSGQLAKNIQYFGAGTRLSVL.